The present TCR beta chain was sequenced within a study of naive and memory T cell subsets. Overnight CMV lysate stimulation of fresh PBMCs defined donor CMV status by CD4+ IFNgamma. Study findings and constraints: Especially in CD8 cells, naive repertoires contained a few larger clonotypes, possibly CD45RA-re-expressing memory cells. Diversity fell and Gini index rose from naive through CM, EM, EMRA. In naive cells, over 90% of TCR sequences were seen only once.

There are many counts of this clonotype. Its specificity is not known. The beta constant-region primer was an equimolar mix of two oligonucleotides covering TRBC1 and TRBC2. Four rounds of PCR amplified the ligated cDNA using nested alpha and beta constant-region primers plus SP2. Ligation attached a single-stranded oligonucleotide with a 12-nucleotide UMI and the SP2 primer to the cDNA 3' end. TCRdb fed the UMI-ligation and nested PCR reads into MiXCR, producing one record per CDR3 protein. The sample records 99,000 or so distinct CDR3 sequences, roughly 15% being singletons. Sequencing was performed on naive CD8+ T cells from blood. This TCR was sampled from a human donor in good health.

The CDR3 reads CASSPGTGANVLTF. The CDR3 DNA reads TGTGCCAGCAGCCCAGGTACTGGGGCCAACGTCCTGACTTTC. V and J are TRBV7-3 and TRBJ2-6; D remains ambiguous. The CDR3 is 14 amino acids. Per germline, CDR1 SGHTA and CDR2 FQGTGA. Deletions cut 5 bases from V and 2 bases from J, with 7 bases between. The variable domain in full, with the rest retrieved from reference TRBV7-3 and TRBJ2-6, is GAGVSQTPSNKVTEKGKYVELRCDPISGHTALYWYRQSLGQGPEFLIYFQGTGAADDSGLPNDRFFAVRPEGSVSTLKIQRTERGDSAVYLCASSPGTGANVLTFGAGSRLTVL.